One and the same sample provided the 13 T cell receptor beta chains below, sequenced in a study of cytomegalovirus exposure and HLA in healthy donors. Method: immunoSEQ multiplex PCR; TCRdb's copy keeps in-frame clones and lacks some. In the table there are 200,000 or so clones, roughly 82% of which are singletons. The sequenced sample consisted of PBMCs. These receptors came from a man aged 18 to 30 in good health and CMV-seropositive.

This clone was seen only once. This rearrangement joins TRBV9 to TRBJ2-2; 13 nucleotides align to TRBD2. The CDR3 is 16 residues long. Germline-derived CDR1 and CDR2 are SGDLS and YYNGEE. Trimming at V came to 4 bases and at J to 6 bases, leaving 6 bases not matched to a gene. In DNA form, the CDR3 reads TGTGCCAGCAGCTCCGGACTAGCGGGAGTTGCCGGGGAGCTGTTTTTT. As protein: CASSSGLAGVAGELFF.

This clone was recorded a few times. This chain joins TRBV13 and TRBJ1-2; no reliable D call. The CDR3 spans 12 residues. Trimming removed 5 bases from V and 8 bases from J, with 12 bases in between. Looked up from germline, CDR1 is PRHDT and CDR2 is FYEKMQ (reference sequence). CDR3 sequence (DNA): TGTGCCAGCAGCCGGACTATGGGGGGCTACACCTTC. It codes for CASSRTMGGYTF.

The rearrangement joins TRBV5-1 to TRBJ2-5; the match to TRBD1 covers 7 bases. Trimming removed 0 bases from V and 4 bases from J; junction bases left unmatched: 9. CDR1 and CDR2 from the germline V gene are SGHRS and YFSETQ. The CDR3 extends over 16 amino acids. The CDR3 DNA reads as TGCGCCAGCAGCTTGGTCGGGACAGATAGAGGAGAGACCCAGTACTTC. It codes for CASSLVGTDRGETQYF. Looking up the rest from reference TRBV5-1 and TRBJ2-5 gives the full variable domain: KAGVTQTPRYLIKTRGQQVTLSCSPISGHRSVSWYQQTPGQGLQFLFEYFSETQRNKGNFPGRFSGRQFSNSRSEMNVSTLELGDSALYLCASSLVGTDRGETQYFGPGTRLLVL.

The chain recombines TRBV5-1 with TRBJ2-1; D is unclear. The CDR3 has 11 residues. Deletions cut 4 bases from V and 8 bases from J, with 7 bases between. Germline CDR1 reads SGHRS; CDR2 reads YFSETQ. The CDR3, as DNA: TGCGCCAGCAGCCAGTACCATGAGCAGTTCTTC. Residues: CASSQYHEQFF. The full variable domain, its missing parts supplied by reference TRBV5-1 and TRBJ2-1, is KAGVTQTPRYLIKTRGQQVTLSCSPISGHRSVSWYQQTPGQGLQFLFEYFSETQRNKGNFPGRFSGRQFSNSRSEMNVSTLELGDSALYLCASSQYHEQFFGPGTRLTVL.

The rearrangement uses TRBV19 and TRBJ2-7, with 7 positions matching TRBD1. With V trimmed by 5 bases and J by 0 bases, 4 bases remained unmatched. Germline CDR1 reads LNHDA; CDR2 reads SQIVND (reference sequence). The CDR3 loop spans 14 amino acids. The CDR3 loop is CASSVDRDSYEQYF. For the CDR3, the DNA is TGTGCCAGTAGTGTCGACAGGGACTCCTACGAGCAGTACTTC.

This clone was seen a handful of times. The gene calls are TRBV19 and TRBJ1-1, with D maybe TRBD1 (5 bases). The germline CDR1 and CDR2 sequences are LNHDA and SQIVND (reference sequence). The CDR3 is 13 amino acids. V was cut by 3 bases and J by 4 bases, with 9 bases left in between. DNA of the CDR3: TGTGCCAGTAGTATCGGGGGGGGCACTGAAGCTTTCTTT. This translates into CASSIGGGTEAFF.

J is TRBJ2-2 and V is TRBV27; TRBD2 might be the D (6 bases). The V and J ends lost 4 bases and 6 bases respectively, with 12 bases between them. Germline CDR1 is MNHEY and CDR2 is SMNVEV (reference sequence). The length of the CDR3 is 14 residues. The CDR3 here is CASSYTGVAGELFF. The CDR3 DNA sequence: TGTGCCAGCAGTTATACGGGAGTGGCCGGGGAGCTGTTTTTT.

J is TRBJ1-4 and V is TRBV30; possibly TRBD1 for D (6 bases). The V gene lost 3 bases and the J gene lost 0 bases, with 17 bases spanning the gap. Germline CDR1 and CDR2: GTSNPN and SVGIG (reference sequence). The CDR3 length is 17 residues. The CDR3 spells CAWRTQGLSATNEKLFF. The DNA for the CDR3 is TGTGCCTGGAGGACCCAGGGGTTGTCTGCAACTAATGAAAAACTGTTTTTT.

The chain combines TRBV6-1 with TRBJ1-4; D is unresolved. V was cut by 7 bases and J by 5 bases, with 5 bases left in between. The CDR3 spans 11 residues. The germline V gene has CDR1 MNHNS and CDR2 SASEGT. The DNA of the CDR3 is TGTGCCAGCATGCAGAATGAAAAACTGTTTTTT. Translating it yields CASMQNEKLFF.

The chain links TRBV30 to TRBJ2-7; TRBD2 matches at 7 bases. The CDR3 totals 14 residues. With V trimmed by 0 bases and J by 3 bases, 5 bases remained unmatched. Germline V gives CDR1 GTSNPN, CDR2 SVGIG (reference sequence). The CDR3 sequence is CAWSVGAGIYEQYF. The CDR3, as DNA: TGTGCCTGGAGTGTAGGAGCGGGAATCTACGAGCAGTACTTC. The full variable domain, with the rest looked up from reference TRBV30 and TRBJ2-7, is SQTIHQWPATLVQPVGSPLSLECTVEGTSNPNLYWYRQAAGRGLQLLFYSVGIGQISSEVPQNLSASRPQDRQFILSSKKLLLSDSGFYLCAWSVGAGIYEQYFGPGTRLTVT.

The chain is built from TRBV7-2 and TRBJ2-5, with D unclear. Trimming removed 1 base at V and 4 bases at J, with 7 bases between. This CDR3 has 13 residues. CDR1 SGHTA and CDR2 FQGNSA come from the germline V gene. The CDR3 sequence: CASSLVVRETQYF. DNA of the CDR3: TGTGCCAGCAGCTTAGTAGTGAGAGAGACCCAGTACTTC.

V is TRBV7-3 and J is TRBJ2-7; 7 bases agree with TRBD2. V shed 3 bases, J shed 1 base, and the junction held 0 bases outside the gene matches. The length of the CDR3 is 13 residues. In germline, CDR1 is SGHTA, CDR2 FQGTGA. As DNA, the CDR3 is TGTGCCAGCAGCTTCGGGGGGTCCTACGAGCAGTACTTC. It codes for CASSFGGSYEQYF.

This chain joins TRBV28 and TRBJ1-4; TRBD1 matches at 7 bases. The CDR3 sequence is 14 residues long. The trim removed 1 base at V and 9 bases at J, leaving 5 bases unmatched. CDR1 and CDR2 (germline): MDHEN, SYDVKM. CDR3 DNA sequence: TGTGCCAGCAGTTTATCCGGGGACAGCCAAAAACTGTTTTTT. It specifies CASSLSGDSQKLFF.